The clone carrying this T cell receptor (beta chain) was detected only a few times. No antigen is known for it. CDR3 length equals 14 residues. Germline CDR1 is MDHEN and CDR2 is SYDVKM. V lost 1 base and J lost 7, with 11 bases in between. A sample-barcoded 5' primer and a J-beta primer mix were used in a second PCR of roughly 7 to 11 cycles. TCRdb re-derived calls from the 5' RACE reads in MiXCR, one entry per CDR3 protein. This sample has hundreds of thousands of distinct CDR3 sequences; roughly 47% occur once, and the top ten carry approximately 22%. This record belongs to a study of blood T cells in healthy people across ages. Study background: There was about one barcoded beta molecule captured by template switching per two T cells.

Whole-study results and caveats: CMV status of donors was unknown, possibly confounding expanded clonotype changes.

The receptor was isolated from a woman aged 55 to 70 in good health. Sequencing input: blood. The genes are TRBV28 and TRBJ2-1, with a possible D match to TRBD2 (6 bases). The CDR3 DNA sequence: TGTGCCAGCAGTTTATTAACCGGGGGTAATGAGCAGTTCTTC. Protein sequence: CASSLLTGGNEQFF.